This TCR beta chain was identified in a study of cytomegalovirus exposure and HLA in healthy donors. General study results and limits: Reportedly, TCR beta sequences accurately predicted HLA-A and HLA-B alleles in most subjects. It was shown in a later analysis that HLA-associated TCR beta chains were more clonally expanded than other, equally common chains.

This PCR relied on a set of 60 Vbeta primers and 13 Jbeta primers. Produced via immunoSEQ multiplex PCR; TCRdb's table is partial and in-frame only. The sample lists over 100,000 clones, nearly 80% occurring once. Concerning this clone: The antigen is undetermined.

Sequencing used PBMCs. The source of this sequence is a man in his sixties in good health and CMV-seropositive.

CDR3 in amino acids: CASSVARASGGASEQFF. The CDR3 bases are TGTGCCAGCAGCGTAGCGAGGGCTAGCGGGGGGGCAAGTGAGCAGTTCTTC. The V call is TRBV9, the J call TRBJ2-1; 12 nucleotides agree with TRBD2. After removal of 0 bases from V and 9 bases from J, the junction contained 10 bases not matched to a gene. Germline CDR1 is SGDLS and CDR2 is YYNGEE. The CDR3 covers 17 residues.